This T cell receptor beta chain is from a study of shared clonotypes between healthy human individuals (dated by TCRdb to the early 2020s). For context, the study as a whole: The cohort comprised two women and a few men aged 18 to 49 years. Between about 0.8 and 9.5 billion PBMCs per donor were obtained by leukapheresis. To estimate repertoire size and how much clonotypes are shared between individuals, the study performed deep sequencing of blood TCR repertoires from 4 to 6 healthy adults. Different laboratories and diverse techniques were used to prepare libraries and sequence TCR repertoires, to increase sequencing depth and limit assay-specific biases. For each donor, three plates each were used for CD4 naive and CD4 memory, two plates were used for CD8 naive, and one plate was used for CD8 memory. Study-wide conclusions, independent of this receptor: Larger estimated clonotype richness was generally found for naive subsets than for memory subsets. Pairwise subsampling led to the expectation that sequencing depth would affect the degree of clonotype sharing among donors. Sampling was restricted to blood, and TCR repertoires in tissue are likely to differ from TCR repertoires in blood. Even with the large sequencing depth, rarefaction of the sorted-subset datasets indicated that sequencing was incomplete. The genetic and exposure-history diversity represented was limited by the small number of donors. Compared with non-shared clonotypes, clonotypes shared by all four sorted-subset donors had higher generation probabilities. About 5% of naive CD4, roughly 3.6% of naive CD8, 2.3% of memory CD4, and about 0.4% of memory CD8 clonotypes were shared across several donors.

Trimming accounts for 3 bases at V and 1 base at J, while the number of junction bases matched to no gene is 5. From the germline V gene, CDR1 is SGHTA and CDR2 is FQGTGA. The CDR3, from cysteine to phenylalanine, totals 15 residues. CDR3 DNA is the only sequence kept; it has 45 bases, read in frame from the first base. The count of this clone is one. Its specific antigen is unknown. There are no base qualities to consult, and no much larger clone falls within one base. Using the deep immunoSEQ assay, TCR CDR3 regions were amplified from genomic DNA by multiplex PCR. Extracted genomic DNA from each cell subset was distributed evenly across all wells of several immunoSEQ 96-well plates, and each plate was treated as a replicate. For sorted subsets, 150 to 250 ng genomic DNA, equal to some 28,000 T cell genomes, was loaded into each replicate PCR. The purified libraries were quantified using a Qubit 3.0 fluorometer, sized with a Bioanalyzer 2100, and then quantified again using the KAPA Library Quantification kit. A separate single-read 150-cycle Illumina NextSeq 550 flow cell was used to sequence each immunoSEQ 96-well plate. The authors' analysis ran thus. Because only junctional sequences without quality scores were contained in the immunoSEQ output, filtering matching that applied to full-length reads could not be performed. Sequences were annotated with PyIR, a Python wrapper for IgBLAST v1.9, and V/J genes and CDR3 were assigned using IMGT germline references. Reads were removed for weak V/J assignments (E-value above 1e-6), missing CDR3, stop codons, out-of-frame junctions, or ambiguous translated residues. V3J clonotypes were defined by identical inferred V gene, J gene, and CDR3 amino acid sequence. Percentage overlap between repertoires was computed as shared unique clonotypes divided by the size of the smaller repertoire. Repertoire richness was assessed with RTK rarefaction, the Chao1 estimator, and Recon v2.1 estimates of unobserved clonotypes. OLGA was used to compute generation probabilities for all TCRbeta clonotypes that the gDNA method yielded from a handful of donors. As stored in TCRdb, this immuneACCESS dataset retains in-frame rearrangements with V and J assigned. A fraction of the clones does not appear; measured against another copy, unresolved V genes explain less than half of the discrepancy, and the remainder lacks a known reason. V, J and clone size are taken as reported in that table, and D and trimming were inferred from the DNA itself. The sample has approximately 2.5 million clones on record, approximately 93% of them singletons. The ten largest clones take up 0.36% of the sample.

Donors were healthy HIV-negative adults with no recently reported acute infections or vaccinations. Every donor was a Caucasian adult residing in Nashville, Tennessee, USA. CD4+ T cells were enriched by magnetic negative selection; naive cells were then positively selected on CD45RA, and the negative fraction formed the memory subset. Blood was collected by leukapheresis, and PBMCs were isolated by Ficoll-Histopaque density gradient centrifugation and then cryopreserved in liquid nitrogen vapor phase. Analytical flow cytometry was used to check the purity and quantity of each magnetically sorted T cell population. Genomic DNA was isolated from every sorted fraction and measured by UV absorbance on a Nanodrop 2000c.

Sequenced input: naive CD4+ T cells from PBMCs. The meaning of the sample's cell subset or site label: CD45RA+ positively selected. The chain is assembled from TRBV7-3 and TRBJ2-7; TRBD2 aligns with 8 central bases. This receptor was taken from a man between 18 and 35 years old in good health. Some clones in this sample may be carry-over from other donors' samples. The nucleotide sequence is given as TGTGCCAGCAGCTTGTCACTAGCGGAGTCCTACGAGCAGTACTTC. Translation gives CASSLSLAESYEQYF. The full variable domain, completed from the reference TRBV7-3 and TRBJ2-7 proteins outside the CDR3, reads GAGVSQTPSNKVTEKGKYVELRCDPISGHTALYWYRQSLGQGPEFLIYFQGTGAADDSGLPNDRFFAVRPEGSVSTLKIQRTERGDSAVYLCASSLSLAESYEQYFGPGTRLTVT.